This entry lists 31 T cell receptor beta chains sequenced from one sample in a study of CD8+CD57+ T cells in acquired aplastic anemia. Genomic DNA, serving as template, underwent TCR beta VDJ and CDR3 profiling. TCRdb reprocessed the reads with MiXCR, giving one entry per CDR3 protein. The sample has 400,000 to 450,000 distinct CDR3 sequences, about two thirds seen once. Sequencing was done on a sample of sorted CD4+, CD8+, or CD8+CD57+ T cells (not recorded which) from PBMCs. These receptors were collected from a human donor in good health, serving as a control.

J is TRBJ2-6 and V is TRBV7-8; possible D gene TRBD2, 6 bases. Trimming cost V 5 bases and J 6 bases, with 32 bases left between them. The germline CDR1 and CDR2 sequences are SGHVS and FQNEAQ. The length of the CDR3 is 21 residues. CDR3 loop: CASSLPTGVRDEQLVANVLTF. The CDR3 DNA reads as TGTGCCAGCAGCCTCCCGACGGGGGTAAGGGACGAGCAGTTAGTGGCCAACGTCCTGACTTTC.

This chain joins TRBV10-3 and TRBJ1-6; 8 nucleotides line up with TRBD1. In germline, CDR1 is ENHRY, CDR2 SYGVKD. This CDR3 is 19 amino acids long. Losses at the gene ends were 3 bases for V and 6 bases for J; bases not matched to a gene: 16. The CDR3 reads CAISEVLTGVLSGNSPLHF. In DNA form, the CDR3 reads TGTGCCATCAGTGAAGTTTTGACAGGGGTTTTAAGTGGTAATTCACCCCTCCACTTT.

V and J are TRBV5-4 and TRBJ2-7; D gene unclear. Per germline, CDR1 SGHNT and CDR2 YYREEE (reference sequence). Between the trimmed V and J ends, which lost 5 bases and 6 bases, there was a span of 12 bases. The CDR3 spans 12 residues. In DNA form, the CDR3 reads TGTGCCAGCAGTCAGATTACCCGCGAGCAGTACTTC. This gives the protein CASSQITREQYF.

Regarding this clonotype: This likely comes from a read error, as the CDR3 has no conserved phenylalanine or tryptophan at its end. CDR3 DNA: TGTGCCAGCGGGCTAGGTGAGACCCATGAAGCTTTCTCA. Residues: CASGLGETHEAFS. The chain recombines TRBV2 with TRBJ1-1, with no clear D. Germline values: CDR1 SNHLY, CDR2 FYNNEI. Trimming removed 8 bases at V and 7 bases at J, with 17 bases between. The CDR3 contains 13 residues.

This clonotype was seen just once. At one boundary the junction diverges from the germline segment, which might be a read error. This chain uses TRBV2 with TRBJ2-1; the D is unclear. This CDR3 spans 12 amino acids. Germline loops: CDR1 SNHLY, CDR2 FYNNEI. The CDR3 sequence is CAGRPNYDEQFF. In nucleotides, the CDR3 is TGTGCCGGCAGACCAAACTACGATGAGCAGTTCTTC.

A word on this clonotype: The junction and the germline gene differ at one end; a read error may be behind it. The chain carries TRBV5-1 and TRBJ1-2, with 8 positions matching TRBD1. Germline CDR1 and CDR2: SGHRS and YFSETQ. The CDR3 has 15 amino acids. Here the CDR3 reads CASSLGATGGYGYTF. In DNA, the CDR3 is TGTGCCAGCAGCTTGGGTGCAACAGGGGGCTATGGCTACACCTTC.

Concerning this clonotype: The CDR3 does not close with the conserved phenylalanine or tryptophan, likely indicating a read error. Because the CDR3's place on the DNA is in doubt, the DNA is left out and the CDR3 is given as listed by TCRdb. The chain links TRBV10-2 to TRBJ1-2; the D call TRBD1 from the table was never checked on the DNA. The CDR3 has 16 residues if both end residues are counted. Germline lookup yields CDR1 WSHSY and CDR2 SAAADI. Here the CDR3 reads CASRDRQGQTLIGYTL.

At least ten counts were recorded for this clonotype. This chain links TRBV19 with TRBJ2-2, with TRBD1 identical over 8 bases. The junction had 3 bases not matched to a gene; V was cut back by 6 bases and J by 0 bases. This CDR3 comprises 15 residues. Germline V CDR1 and CDR2: LNHDA, SQIVND (reference sequence). CDR3 in DNA: TGTGCCAGTAGCATGGGACAGGCGAACACCGGGGAGCTGTTTTTT. Protein: CASSMGQANTGELFF.

The genes are TRBV7-2 and TRBJ2-5, with 9 positions matching TRBD1. Germline V gene sequence: CDR1 SGHTA, CDR2 FQGNSA. V was pared by 0 bases and J by 8 bases, with 13 bases of the junction left unmatched. The CDR3 totals 17 residues. CDR3 DNA sequence: TGTGCCAGCAGCTTAGCCGGGACAGGGCCCCCCCGTGATACCCAGTACTTC. This sequence encodes CASSLAGTGPPRDTQYF. Filled out from reference TRBV7-2 and TRBJ2-5, the complete variable domain reads GAGVSQSPSNKVTEKGKDVELRCDPISGHTALYWYRQSLGQGLEFLIYFQGNSAPDKSGLPSDRFSAERTGGSVSTLTIQRTQQEDSAVYLCASSLAGTGPPRDTQYFGPGTRLLVL.

Turning to this clonotype: The DNA is left out, because the CDR3 cannot be placed on it with certainty; the CDR3 is given as TCRdb lists it. The gene calls are TRBV9 and TRBJ2-5; the listed D gene, TRBD1, was not tested against the DNA. Germline V CDR1 and CDR2: SGDLS, YYNGEE. The CDR3 is 14 amino acids in total, end residues counted. CDR3 region: CASSSGGDTQYFDF.

There are many counts of this clonotype. The rearrangement links TRBV4-1 to TRBJ1-2; D may be TRBD1 (6 bases). In germline, CDR1 is MGHRA, CDR2 YSYEKL. The CDR3 spans 16 residues. Deletions cut 4 bases from V and 6 bases from J, with 21 bases between. CDR3 nucleotides: TGCGCCAGCAGCCGACCGGGACAAGTTAAGTTCCATGGCTACACCTTC. Residues: CASSRPGQVKFHGYTF.

V gene TRBV7-2 combines with J gene TRBJ2-2; perhaps TRBD1 as D (5 bases). The length of the CDR3 is 15 residues. Between the trimmed V and J ends, which lost 5 bases and 17 bases, there was a span of 27 bases. Germline CDR1 reads SGHTA; CDR2 reads FQGNSA. CDR3 DNA sequence: TGTGCCAGCAGCCGCGTTTATGGGGTTCTGGACACTGAATTTTTT. It codes for CASSRVYGVLDTEFF.

This chain links TRBV7-2 with TRBJ2-7; D remains ambiguous. V was pared by 3 bases and J by 12 bases, with 21 bases between. CDR1 is SGHTA, CDR2 FQGNSA, per germline. The CDR3 loop spans 14 amino acids. The CDR3: CASSFGSGVYALYF. CDR3 nucleotides: TGTGCCAGCAGCTTTGGCTCGGGTGTCTACGCGTTGTACTTC.

In this sample, this clonotype turned up many times. This chain links TRBV7-3 with TRBJ2-3; D perhaps matches TRBD2 (6 bases). The germline CDR1 and CDR2 sequences are SGHTA and FQGTGA. The CDR3 covers 14 residues. V was trimmed by 1 base and J by 3 bases, leaving 8 bases between them. The CDR3 sequence is CASSLRGETDTQYF. CDR3 bases: TGTGCCAGCAGCTTAAGGGGGGAGACAGATACGCAGTATTTT.

The chain carries TRBV5-1 and TRBJ1-6; 10 bases map to TRBD1. J lost 5 bases, V lost 2 bases, and 7 bases had no gene match. The CDR3 extends over 17 amino acids. Germline V gene lookup returns CDR1 SGHRS and CDR2 YFSETQ. The CDR3 reads CASSFPDRGTNNSPLHF. DNA for the CDR3: TGCGCCAGCAGCTTCCCGGACAGGGGGACGAATAATTCACCCCTCCACTTT.

As concerns this clonotype: Without the conserved terminal phenylalanine or tryptophan, this CDR3 likely stems from a read error. The limits of the CDR3 on the DNA are not certain, so only TCRdb's listed CDR3 is given. The rearrangement uses TRBV9 and TRBJ2-7; the table's D call, TRBD2, has no DNA check behind it. Germline CDR1 reads SGDLS; CDR2 reads YYNGEE. The CDR3 comprises 13 residues, both ends counted. The CDR3 is CASSAPEGTYNEL.

This clonotype was recorded once. The chain uses TRBV9 and TRBJ2-2, with D unclear. The V end was cut by 2 bases, the J end by 5 bases, with 16 bases between. The CDR3 is 16 residues long. The V gene's germline CDR1 is SGDLS and CDR2 YYNGEE. The DNA of the CDR3 is TGTGCCAGCAGCGTGGACGTTTCATTGGTAACCGGGGAGCTGTTTTTT. It yields the protein CASSVDVSLVTGELFF.

Comment on this clonotype: A much larger clone differs by one base, so this may be a read error. This rearrangement joins TRBV6-1 to TRBJ2-1; TRBD2 aligns across 7 bases. Trimming took 6 bases from V and 2 from J; bases not matched to a gene: 7. Germline values: CDR1 MNHNS, CDR2 SASEGT. The CDR3 runs to 15 residues. The CDR3 DNA is TGTGCCAGCAGCGCCCTAGCGGACCCCTACAATGAGCAGTTCTTC. Its protein product is CASSALADPYNEQFF.

The rearrangement joins TRBV20-1 to TRBJ1-2; TRBD1 might be the D (5 bases). Germline V lookup: CDR1 DFQATT, CDR2 SNEGSKA (reference sequence). The CDR3 runs 12 residues. V was pared by 5 bases and J by 12 bases, with 19 bases between. CDR3 sequence reads: CSAGGNSWGHTF. The DNA of the CDR3 is TGCAGTGCTGGAGGGAATAGCTGGGGACACACCTTC.

The V and J genes are TRBV25-1 and TRBJ1-2; D remains ambiguous. The CDR3 has 15 amino acids. Trimming shortened V by 3 bases and J by 0 bases, and 11 bases separated the two germline ends. The germline V gene has CDR1 MGHDK and CDR2 SYGVNS. The CDR3 coding sequence is TGTGCCAGCAGTGACTCAGGATCGGCTAACTATGGCTACACCTTC. Its protein is CASSDSGSANYGYTF.

Turning to this clonotype: The junction departs from germline at one end; a sequencing error may be responsible. The chain links TRBV7-2 to TRBJ1-2, with D perhaps matching TRBD1 (6 bases). This CDR3 has 14 residues. Looked up from germline, CDR1 is SGHTA and CDR2 is FQGNSA. The CDR3 here is CASSARGADEAHSF. DNA of the CDR3: TGTGCCAGCAGTGCACGGGGGGCGGACGAGGCCCACTCCTTC.

This clonotype was found many times. The chain couples TRBV5-1 to TRBJ2-5; 10 bases fit TRBD1. The CDR3 loop spans 14 amino acids. The V gene end was trimmed by 0 bases and the J gene end by 5 bases; junction bases not matched to a gene: 1. Germline values: CDR1 SGHRS, CDR2 YFSETQ. The CDR3 DNA sequence: TGCGCCAGCAGCTTGGGGGGACAGGGGGAGACCCAGTACTTC. It encodes CASSLGGQGETQYF.

The chain is built from TRBV29-1 and TRBJ1-4; D ambiguous. Germline CDR1 reads SQVTM; CDR2 reads ANQGSEA. CDR3 size: 12 residues. Between the trimmed V and J ends, which lost 2 bases and 7 bases, there was a span of 8 bases. CDR3 region: CSVEPNTEKLFF. The CDR3 DNA reads TGCAGCGTTGAACCAAACACTGAAAAACTGTTTTTT. Full variable domain (rest looked up from reference TRBV29-1 and TRBJ1-4): SAVISQKPSRDICQRGTSLTIQCQVDSQVTMMFWYRQQPGQSLTLIATANQGSEATYESGFVIDKFPISRPNLTFSTLTVSNMSPEDSSIYLCSVEPNTEKLFFGSGTQLSVL.

This clonotype was counted between two and nine times. This sequence may be a read error, since a much larger clone differs from it by one base. The CDR3 region is CASSFRTAPTYLNGNQPQHF. The CDR3 DNA is TGTGCCAGTAGTTTCCGGACAGCGCCTACGTACCTAAATGGCAATCAGCCCCAGCATTTT. This chain links TRBV19 with TRBJ1-5; maybe TRBD1 (6 bases). The length of the CDR3 is 20 residues. The germline V and J ends were trimmed by 5 bases and 2 bases, with 28 bases remaining between them. Per the germline V gene, CDR1 is LNHDA and CDR2 is SQIVND (reference sequence).

The chain joins TRBV7-3 to TRBJ2-2; either TRBD1 or TRBD2 may fit D (5 bases each). The V end lost 0 bases, the J end lost 0 bases, and 8 bases lay between the germline ends. The CDR3 spans 16 residues. The germline V gene has CDR1 SGHTA and CDR2 FQGTGA. In DNA form, the CDR3 reads TGTGCCAGCAGCTTAACCGTGGGGGCGAACACCGGGGAGCTGTTTTTT. Translation gives CASSLTVGANTGELFF. The full variable domain, completed using reference TRBV7-3 and TRBJ2-2, is GAGVSQTPSNKVTEKGKYVELRCDPISGHTALYWYRQSLGQGPEFLIYFQGTGAADDSGLPNDRFFAVRPEGSVSTLKIQRTERGDSAVYLCASSLTVGANTGELFFGEGSRLTVL.

This clonotype was found many times. This sequence joins TRBV29-1 and TRBJ2-3; tentatively, D is TRBD2 (5 bases). Trimming cost V 1 base and J 0 bases, with 8 bases left between them. CDR1 is SQVTM, CDR2 ANQGSEA, per germline. CDR3 length: 14 residues. The CDR3 spells CSVEGTQSTDTQYF. The CDR3 region has the DNA TGCAGCGTTGAAGGGACTCAGAGCACAGATACGCAGTATTTT.

The J gene is TRBJ1-1, the V gene TRBV13, with 11 bases identical to TRBD1. In germline, CDR1 is PRHDT, CDR2 FYEKMQ (reference sequence). CDR3 length: 16 residues. V lost 5 bases, J lost 3 bases, and 8 bases stayed unmatched. DNA of the CDR3: TGTGCCAGCAGCCGACGGGACAGGGGGATGGACACTGAAGCTTTCTTT. As protein: CASSRRDRGMDTEAFF.

The chain combines TRBV30 with TRBJ2-3; 12 nucleotides align to TRBD2. Germline V gene lookup returns CDR1 GTSNPN and CDR2 SVGIG (reference sequence). The CDR3 contains 15 residues. The ends lost 2 bases at V and 6 bases at J; junction bases unmatched: 6. The CDR3 spells CAWSMTSGGRDTQYF. CDR3 bases: TGTGCCTGGAGTATGACTAGCGGGGGACGGGATACGCAGTATTTT. Variable domain in full (rest from reference TRBV30 and TRBJ2-3): SQTIHQWPATLVQPVGSPLSLECTVEGTSNPNLYWYRQAAGRGLQLLFYSVGIGQISSEVPQNLSASRPQDRQFILSSKKLLLSDSGFYLCAWSMTSGGRDTQYFGPGTRLTVL.

Of note for this clonotype: The CDR3 end shows no conserved phenylalanine or tryptophan, and so a read error is likely. It is unclear where the CDR3 begins or ends on the DNA, so no DNA is shown, and the CDR3 is as TCRdb lists it. V usage is TRBV10-2 and J usage is TRBJ1-6; the listed D gene, TRBD1, was not tested against the DNA. Germline V CDR1 and CDR2: WSHSY, SAAADI. Both ends counted, the CDR3 spans 15 residues. The CDR3 region is CASRDGTGGISPLLR.

This chain uses TRBV19 with TRBJ1-2, with 8 bases identical to TRBD1. The CDR3 loop spans 16 amino acids. The J segment lost 4 bases and the V segment lost 6 bases, leaving 13 bases of the junction unmatched. Germline-derived CDR1 and CDR2 are LNHDA and SQIVND (reference sequence). In DNA, the CDR3 is TGTGCCAGTAGCCCCCCTTTCGGACAGGGTGCCTATGGCTACACCTTC. This sequence encodes CASSPPFGQGAYGYTF.

The chain employs TRBV12-3 or TRBV12-4 and TRBJ2-5; D is unclear. V shed 6 bases and J shed 6 bases, with 11 bases lying between them. The CDR3 has 12 residues. CDR3 DNA: TGTGCCAGCAGCCTAGGCAGGCAGACCCAGTACTTC. It translates to CASSLGRQTQYF.